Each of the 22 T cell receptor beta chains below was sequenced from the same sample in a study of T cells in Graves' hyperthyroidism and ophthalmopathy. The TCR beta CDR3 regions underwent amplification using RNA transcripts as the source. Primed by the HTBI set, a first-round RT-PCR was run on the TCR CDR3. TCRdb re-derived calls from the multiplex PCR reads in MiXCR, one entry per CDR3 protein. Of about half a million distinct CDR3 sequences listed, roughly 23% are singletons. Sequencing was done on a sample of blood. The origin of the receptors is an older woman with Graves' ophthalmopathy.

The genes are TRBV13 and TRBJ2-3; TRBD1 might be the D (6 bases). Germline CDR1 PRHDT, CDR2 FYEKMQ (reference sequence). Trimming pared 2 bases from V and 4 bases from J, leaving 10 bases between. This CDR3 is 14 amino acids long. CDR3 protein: CASSLYRVPDTQYF. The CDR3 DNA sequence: TGTGCCAGCAGCTTATACAGGGTCCCAGATACGCAGTATTTT. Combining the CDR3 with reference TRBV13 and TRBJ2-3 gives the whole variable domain AAGVIQSPRHLIKEKRETATLKCYPIPRHDTVYWYQQGPGQDPQFLISFYEKMQSDKGSIPDRFSAQQFSDYHSELNMSSLELGDSALYFCASSLYRVPDTQYFGPGTRLTVL.

CDR3 region: CASSWGTQGEAFF. For the CDR3, the DNA is TGTGCCAGCAGCTGGGGGACTCAGGGCGAAGCTTTCTTT. The V call is TRBV7-6, the J call TRBJ1-1, with a possible D match to TRBD1 (5 bases). Trimming removed 4 bases at V and 8 bases at J, with 14 bases between. CDR1 is SGHVS and CDR2 is FNYEAQ in the germline V gene. The CDR3 extends over 13 amino acids.

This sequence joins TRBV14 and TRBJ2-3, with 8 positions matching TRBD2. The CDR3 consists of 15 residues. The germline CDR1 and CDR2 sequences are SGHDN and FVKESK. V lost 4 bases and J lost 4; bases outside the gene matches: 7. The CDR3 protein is CASSLSGNPADTQYF. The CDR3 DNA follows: TGTGCCAGCAGCCTTAGCGGGAATCCCGCAGATACGCAGTATTTT.

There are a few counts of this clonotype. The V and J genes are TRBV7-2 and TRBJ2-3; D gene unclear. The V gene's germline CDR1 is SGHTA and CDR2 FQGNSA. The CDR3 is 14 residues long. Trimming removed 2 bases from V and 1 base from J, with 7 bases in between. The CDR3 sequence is CASSLWDGTDTQYF. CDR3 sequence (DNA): TGTGCCAGCAGCTTATGGGATGGCACAGATACGCAGTATTTT.

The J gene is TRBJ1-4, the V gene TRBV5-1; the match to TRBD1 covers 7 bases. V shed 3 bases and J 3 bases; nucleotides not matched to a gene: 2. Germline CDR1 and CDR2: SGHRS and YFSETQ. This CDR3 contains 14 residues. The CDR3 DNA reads TGCGCCAGCAGCTCCAGGGGGGCTAATGAAAAACTGTTTTTT. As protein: CASSSRGANEKLFF.

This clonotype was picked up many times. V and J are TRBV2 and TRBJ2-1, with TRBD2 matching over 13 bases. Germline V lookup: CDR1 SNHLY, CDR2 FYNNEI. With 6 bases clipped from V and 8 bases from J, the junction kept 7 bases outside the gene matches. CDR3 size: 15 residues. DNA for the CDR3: TGTGCCAGCAGGCGGGGACTAGCGGGGAGCGATGAGCAGTTCTTC. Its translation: CASRRGLAGSDEQFF.

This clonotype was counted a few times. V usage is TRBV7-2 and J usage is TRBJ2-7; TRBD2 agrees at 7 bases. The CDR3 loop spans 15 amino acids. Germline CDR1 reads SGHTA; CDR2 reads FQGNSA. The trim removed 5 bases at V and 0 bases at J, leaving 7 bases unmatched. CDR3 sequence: CASSPSGKSSYEQYF. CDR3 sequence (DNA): TGTGCCAGCAGCCCCAGCGGGAAGAGCTCCTACGAGCAGTACTTC.

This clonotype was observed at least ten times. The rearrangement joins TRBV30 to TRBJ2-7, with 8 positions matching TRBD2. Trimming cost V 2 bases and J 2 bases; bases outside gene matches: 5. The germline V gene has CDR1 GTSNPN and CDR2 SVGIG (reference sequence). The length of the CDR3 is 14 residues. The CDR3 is CAWSSTGGAYEQYF. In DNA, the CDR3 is TGTGCCTGGAGTTCGACGGGAGGGGCCTACGAGCAGTACTTC. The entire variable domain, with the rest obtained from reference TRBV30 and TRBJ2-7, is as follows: SQTIHQWPATLVQPVGSPLSLECTVEGTSNPNLYWYRQAAGRGLQLLFYSVGIGQISSEVPQNLSASRPQDRQFILSSKKLLLSDSGFYLCAWSSTGGAYEQYFGPGTRLTVT.

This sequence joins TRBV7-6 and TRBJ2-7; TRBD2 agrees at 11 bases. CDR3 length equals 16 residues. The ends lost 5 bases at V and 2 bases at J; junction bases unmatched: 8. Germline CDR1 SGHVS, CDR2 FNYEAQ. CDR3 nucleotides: TGTGCCAGCAGCCTAGATCCTAGCGGGAGGACCTACGAGCAGTACTTC. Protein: CASSLDPSGRTYEQYF. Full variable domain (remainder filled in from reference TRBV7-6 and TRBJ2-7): GAGVSQSPRYKVTKRGQDVALRCDPISGHVSLYWYRQALGQGPEFLTYFNYEAQQDKSGLPNDRFSAERPEGSISTLTIQRTEQRDSAMYRCASSLDPSGRTYEQYFGPGTRLTVT.

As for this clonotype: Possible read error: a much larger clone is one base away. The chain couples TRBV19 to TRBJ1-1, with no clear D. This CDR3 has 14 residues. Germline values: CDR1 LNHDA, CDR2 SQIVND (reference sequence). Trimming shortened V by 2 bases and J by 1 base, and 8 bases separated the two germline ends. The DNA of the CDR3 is TGTGCCAGTAGTATAATACACGGGAACACTGAAGCTTTCTTT. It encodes CASSIIHGNTEAFF.

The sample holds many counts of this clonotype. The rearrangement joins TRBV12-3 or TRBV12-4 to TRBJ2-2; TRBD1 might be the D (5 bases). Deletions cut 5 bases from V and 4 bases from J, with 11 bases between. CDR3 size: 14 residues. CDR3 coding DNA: TGTGCCAGCAGTCCCGTGGGGCTCACCGGGGAGCTGTTTTTT. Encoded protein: CASSPVGLTGELFF.

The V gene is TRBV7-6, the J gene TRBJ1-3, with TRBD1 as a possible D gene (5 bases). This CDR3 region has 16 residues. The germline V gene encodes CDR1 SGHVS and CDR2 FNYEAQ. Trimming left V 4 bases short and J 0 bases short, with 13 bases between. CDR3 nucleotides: TGTGCCAGCAGCTACCTAAGACAGAGCTCTGGAAACACCATATATTTT. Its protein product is CASSYLRQSSGNTIYF.

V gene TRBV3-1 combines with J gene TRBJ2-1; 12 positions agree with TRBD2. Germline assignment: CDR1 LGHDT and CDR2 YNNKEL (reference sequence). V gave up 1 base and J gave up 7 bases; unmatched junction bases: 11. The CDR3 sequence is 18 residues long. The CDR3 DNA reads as TGTGCCAGCAGCCAAGGAGGGGGTCTAGCGGGAGGGCCAAATGAGCAGTTCTTC. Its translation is CASSQGGGLAGGPNEQFF.

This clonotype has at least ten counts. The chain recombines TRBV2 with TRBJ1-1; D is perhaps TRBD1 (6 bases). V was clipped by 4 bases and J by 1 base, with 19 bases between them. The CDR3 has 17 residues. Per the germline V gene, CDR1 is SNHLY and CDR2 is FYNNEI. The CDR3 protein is CASSGRQGWGANTEAFF. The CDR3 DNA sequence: TGTGCCAGCAGTGGGAGGCAGGGATGGGGGGCGAACACTGAAGCTTTCTTT.

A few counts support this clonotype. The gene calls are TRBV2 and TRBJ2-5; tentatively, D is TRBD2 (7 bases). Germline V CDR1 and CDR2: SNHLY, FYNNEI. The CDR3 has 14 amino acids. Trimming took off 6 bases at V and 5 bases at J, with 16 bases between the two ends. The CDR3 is CASRALGGRETQYF. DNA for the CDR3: TGTGCCAGCAGGGCCCTGGGGGGGCGGGAGACCCAGTACTTC.

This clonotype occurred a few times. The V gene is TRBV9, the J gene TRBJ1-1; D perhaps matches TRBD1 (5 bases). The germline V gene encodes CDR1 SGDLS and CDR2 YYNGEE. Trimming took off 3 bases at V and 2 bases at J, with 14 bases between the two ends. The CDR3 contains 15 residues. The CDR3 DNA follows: TGTGCCAGCAGCGGAAAGGAGGGACCCAACACTGAAGCTTTCTTT. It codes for CASSGKEGPNTEAFF. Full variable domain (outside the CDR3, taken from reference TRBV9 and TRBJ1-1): DSGVTQTPKHLITATGQRVTLRCSPRSGDLSVYWYQQSLDQGLQFLIQYYNGEERAKGNILERFSAQQFPDLHSELNLSSLELGDSALYFCASSGKEGPNTEAFFGQGTRLTVV.

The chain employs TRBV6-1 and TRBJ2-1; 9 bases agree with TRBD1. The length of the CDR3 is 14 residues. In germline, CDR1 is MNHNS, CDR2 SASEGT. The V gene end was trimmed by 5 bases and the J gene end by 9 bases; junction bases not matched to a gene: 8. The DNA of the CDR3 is TGTGCCAGCAGTATAAAACAGGGGGCTAGTGAGCAGTTCTTC. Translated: CASSIKQGASEQFF.

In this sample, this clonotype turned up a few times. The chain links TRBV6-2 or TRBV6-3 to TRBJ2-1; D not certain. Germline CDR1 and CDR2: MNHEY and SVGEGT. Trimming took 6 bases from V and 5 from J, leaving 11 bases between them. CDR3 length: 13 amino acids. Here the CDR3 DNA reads TGTGCCAGCAGCCGGTTTGGGGACAATGAGCAGTTCTTC. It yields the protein CASSRFGDNEQFF.

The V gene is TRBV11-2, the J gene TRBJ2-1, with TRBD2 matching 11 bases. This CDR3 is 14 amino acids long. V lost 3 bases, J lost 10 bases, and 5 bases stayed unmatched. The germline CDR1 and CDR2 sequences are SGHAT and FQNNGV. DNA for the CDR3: TGTGCCAGCAGCTTTACTAGCGGGAGTACCGAGCAGTTCTTC. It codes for CASSFTSGSTEQFF.

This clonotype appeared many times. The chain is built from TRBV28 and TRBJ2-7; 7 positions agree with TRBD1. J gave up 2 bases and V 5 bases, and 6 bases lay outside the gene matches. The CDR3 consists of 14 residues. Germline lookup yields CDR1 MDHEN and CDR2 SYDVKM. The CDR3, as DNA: TGTGCCAGCAGTCCGGGACAGAGAGCCTACGAGCAGTACTTC. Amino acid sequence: CASSPGQRAYEQYF.

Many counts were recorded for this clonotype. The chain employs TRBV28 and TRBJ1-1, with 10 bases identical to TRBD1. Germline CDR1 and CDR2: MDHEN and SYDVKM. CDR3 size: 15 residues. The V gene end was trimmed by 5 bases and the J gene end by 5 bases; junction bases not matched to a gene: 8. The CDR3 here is CASSRQGAILTEAFF. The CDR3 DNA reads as TGTGCCAGCAGTCGACAGGGGGCGATTCTGACTGAAGCTTTCTTT.

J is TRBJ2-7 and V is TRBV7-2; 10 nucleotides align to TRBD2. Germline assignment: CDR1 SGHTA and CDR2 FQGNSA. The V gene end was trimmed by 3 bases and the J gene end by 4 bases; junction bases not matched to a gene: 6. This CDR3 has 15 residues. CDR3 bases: TGTGCCAGCAGCTTGACAGCGGGAGGGCCGTACGAGCAGTACTTC. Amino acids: CASSLTAGGPYEQYF.